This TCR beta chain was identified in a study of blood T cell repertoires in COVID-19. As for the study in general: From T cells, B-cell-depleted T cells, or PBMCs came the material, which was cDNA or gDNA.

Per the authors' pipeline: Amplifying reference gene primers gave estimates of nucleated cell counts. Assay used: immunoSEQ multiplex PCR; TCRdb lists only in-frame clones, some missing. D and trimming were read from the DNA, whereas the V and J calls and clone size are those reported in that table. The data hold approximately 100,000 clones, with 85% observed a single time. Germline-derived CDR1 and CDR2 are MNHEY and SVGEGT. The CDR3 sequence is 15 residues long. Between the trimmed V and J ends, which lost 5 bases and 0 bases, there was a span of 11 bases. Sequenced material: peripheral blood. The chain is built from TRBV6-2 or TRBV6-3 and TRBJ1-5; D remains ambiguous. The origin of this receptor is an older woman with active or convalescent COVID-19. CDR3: CASSTVPGSNQPQHF. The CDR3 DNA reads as TGTGCCAGCAGTACGGTCCCGGGTAGCAATCAGCCCCAGCATTTT.